The 26 T cell receptor beta chains in this list originate from one sample, sequenced in a study of cytomegalovirus exposure and HLA in healthy donors. Primers included in the PCR were 60 Vbeta and 13 Jbeta primers. The method was immunoSEQ multiplex PCR; TCRdb's version includes in-frame clones alone and lacks a portion of them. This sample has 100,000 to 150,000 clones, with approximately 72% found just once. Input material: PBMCs. Receptors were obtained from a man aged 18 to 30 in good health and CMV-seronegative.

V gene TRBV18 combines with J gene TRBJ1-2; 10 bases fit TRBD1. The CDR3 is 15 residues long. V shed 7 bases and J 6 bases; nucleotides not matched to a gene: 11. Germline V gene data show CDR1 as KGHSH and CDR2 as LQKENI. The CDR3 loop is CASLPSTGGLNGYTF. Here the CDR3 DNA reads TGTGCCAGCTTACCCTCGACAGGGGGCCTCAATGGCTACACCTTC.

The chain combines TRBV9 with TRBJ1-2; D gene unclear. Between the trimmed V and J ends, which lost 7 bases and 3 bases, there was a span of 10 bases. The CDR3 is 12 residues long. CDR1 is SGDLS, CDR2 YYNGEE, per germline. In DNA form, the CDR3 reads TGTGCCAGCTCCTTTTCAGACTATGGCTACACCTTC. Residues: CASSFSDYGYTF.

The V gene is TRBV27, the J gene TRBJ2-4; D may be TRBD2 (6 bases). CDR1 and CDR2 (germline): MNHEY, SMNVEV (reference sequence). The CDR3 has 13 residues. V lost 1 base and J lost 5, with 6 bases in between. CDR3 region: CASSLWGENIQYF. The CDR3, as DNA: TGTGCCAGCAGTTTATGGGGGGAAAACATTCAGTACTTC.

V and J are TRBV9 and TRBJ2-7; D unclear. V shed 4 bases and J shed 1 base, with 6 bases lying between them. CDR3 length: 12 amino acids. Per germline, CDR1 SGDLS and CDR2 YYNGEE. CDR3 residues: CASSSSSYEQYF. As DNA, the CDR3 is TGTGCCAGCAGCTCGAGTTCCTACGAGCAGTACTTC.

This clone was found once. The chain uses TRBV12-5 and TRBJ1-1; 7 bases are a match to TRBD1. The CDR3 is made up of 15 amino acids. With 3 bases clipped from V and 0 bases from J, the junction kept 4 bases outside the gene matches. Germline V gene data show CDR1 as LGHNT and CDR2 as FRNRAP. CDR3 amino acids: CASGLAGTVNTEAFF. The CDR3 DNA follows: TGTGCTAGTGGTTTAGCCGGGACAGTGAACACTGAAGCTTTCTTT.

The V gene is TRBV5-1, the J gene TRBJ2-5, with a tentative D call TRBD2 (5 bases). The DNA end favors TRBJ2-7, so the J call may be wrong. The CDR3 contains 17 residues. The germline CDR1 and CDR2 sequences are SGHRS and YFSETQ. CDR3 in DNA: TGCGCCAGCAGCCCCTCCCCAGCCGGGATGAGACCCTACGAGCAGTACTTC. Protein: CASSPSPAGMRPYEQYF.

This clone was observed a handful of times. The chain uses TRBV4-3 and TRBJ2-7, with D unresolved. The germline CDR1 and CDR2 sequences are LGHNA and YSLEER. The CDR3 runs to 14 residues. With 0 bases removed from V and 1 base from J, the gap between germline ends came to 7 bases. CDR3 protein: CASSQEARSYEQYF. The CDR3 region has the DNA TGCGCCAGCAGCCAAGAGGCCAGATCCTACGAGCAGTACTTC.

This sequence joins TRBV2 and TRBJ2-7; 7 bases map to TRBD2. V dropped 1 base and J dropped 0; count of bases not matched to a gene: 3. This CDR3 is built from 15 residues. Germline CDR1 reads SNHLY; CDR2 reads FYNNEI. CDR3 bases: TGTGCCAGCAGTGAAGGGGGGGGGAGCTCCTACGAGCAGTACTTC. It translates to CASSEGGGSSYEQYF.

This clone is a singleton in its sample. In DNA, the CDR3 is TGTGCCAGCAGTCGGGCGTTAGCGGGGCCTAGCTCCTACGAGCAGTACTTC. Its protein is CASSRALAGPSSYEQYF. This chain connects TRBV28 to TRBJ2-7; 8 nucleotides match TRBD2. The V and J ends lost 5 bases and 0 bases, in that order; junction bases with no gene match: 12. This CDR3 is 17 amino acids long. Germline CDR1 and CDR2: MDHEN and SYDVKM.

There are a few counts of this clone. The rearrangement joins TRBV28 to TRBJ1-2; 7 bases agree with TRBD1. With V trimmed by 6 bases and J by 3 bases, 16 bases remained unmatched. Germline V gene sequence: CDR1 MDHEN, CDR2 SYDVKM. The CDR3 loop spans 17 amino acids. The chain's CDR3 is CASRPRTGLLWDYGYTF. The CDR3 DNA reads TGTGCCAGCAGGCCAAGGACAGGACTCCTTTGGGACTATGGCTACACCTTC.

The J gene is TRBJ2-5, the V gene TRBV27, with TRBD2 matching 9 bases. The J call may be faulty, since TRBJ2-7 better matches the DNA end. The CDR3 totals 14 residues. CDR1 MNHEY and CDR2 SMNVEV come from the germline V gene (reference sequence). The DNA for the CDR3 is TGTGCCAGCCGCAGCGGGGGGCCTATCTACGAGCAGTACTTC. Amino acid sequence: CASRSGGPIYEQYF.

The table lists this clone with a count of one. V and J are TRBV29-1 and TRBJ2-7; 8 bases match TRBD2. This CDR3 spans 14 amino acids. The trim removed 6 bases at V and 2 bases at J, leaving 9 bases unmatched. CDR1 SQVTM and CDR2 ANQGSEA come from the germline V gene. CDR3 region: CSVGRAGGTYEQYF. The CDR3 nucleotides read TGCAGCGTCGGGAGGGCCGGGGGAACCTACGAGCAGTACTTC.

This chain joins TRBV27 and TRBJ1-5, with D maybe TRBD1 (5 bases). The CDR3 consists of 15 residues. Trimming shortened V by 4 bases and J by 1 base, and 11 bases separated the two germline ends. Germline V gene data show CDR1 as MNHEY and CDR2 as SMNVEV (reference sequence). CDR3 DNA: TGTGCCAGCAGTTCCTCAGGGTCGAGCAATCAGCCCCAGCATTTT. Protein: CASSSSGSSNQPQHF.

The V gene is TRBV10-3, the J gene TRBJ2-1; D not resolved. Germline loops: CDR1 ENHRY, CDR2 SYGVKD. The V gene lost 2 bases and the J gene lost 3 bases, with 11 bases spanning the gap. This CDR3 has 15 amino acids. CDR3 region: CAISEEKIFYNEQFF. The CDR3 DNA is TGTGCCATCAGTGAGGAGAAGATTTTCTACAATGAGCAGTTCTTC.

V and J are TRBV9 and TRBJ1-4; 7 nucleotides line up with TRBD1. V gave up 4 bases and J gave up 5 bases; unmatched junction bases: 5. The CDR3 sequence is 14 residues long. Germline-derived CDR1 and CDR2 are SGDLS and YYNGEE. CDR3 nucleotides: TGTGCCAGCAGCCCTCGGGACAGAAATGAAAAACTGTTTTTT. This sequence encodes CASSPRDRNEKLFF.

The CDR3 sequence: CASSQDHVQGARNEQYF. The CDR3 DNA follows: TGCGCCAGCAGCCAAGATCACGTCCAGGGGGCGCGGAACGAGCAGTACTTC. V and J are TRBV4-1 and TRBJ2-7; 8 bases match TRBD1. Trimming removed 0 bases from V and 5 bases from J; junction bases left unmatched: 12. The CDR3 length is 17 residues. Looked up from germline, CDR1 is MGHRA and CDR2 is YSYEKL.

This rearrangement joins TRBV19 to TRBJ2-3; D perhaps matches TRBD2 (6 bases). V dropped 4 bases and J dropped 3 bases, with 14 bases sitting between them. The CDR3 consists of 15 residues. Germline V lookup: CDR1 LNHDA, CDR2 SQIVND (reference sequence). The CDR3 coding sequence is TGTGCCAGTAGTAATCTCGGCGGGACTACAGATACGCAGTATTTT. This translates into CASSNLGGTTDTQYF.

The chain has TRBV28 and TRBJ1-5; TRBD1 matches at 7 bases. With V trimmed by 5 bases and J by 3 bases, 10 bases remained unmatched. The CDR3 is 16 amino acids. Per the germline V gene, CDR1 is MDHEN and CDR2 is SYDVKM. The DNA of the CDR3 is TGTGCCAGCAGTCTGAGACAGGGATATAACAATCAGCCCCAGCATTTT. Protein: CASSLRQGYNNQPQHF.

This clone occurred a few times. The V and J genes are TRBV29-1 and TRBJ2-7; no firm D call. V dropped 7 bases and J dropped 3 bases, with 10 bases sitting between them. Germline CDR1 SQVTM, CDR2 ANQGSEA. The CDR3 extends over 11 amino acids. CDR3 nucleotides: TGCAGCGCCGTAAGGAGCTACGAGCAGTACTTC. Protein: CSAVRSYEQYF.

The V gene is TRBV9, the J gene TRBJ2-1; 8 bases match TRBD2. Germline V gives CDR1 SGDLS, CDR2 YYNGEE. V dropped 4 bases and J dropped 7; count of bases not matched to a gene: 4. CDR3 length: 13 residues. CDR3 DNA: TGTGCCAGCAGCCGGGGACTAGATAATGAGCAGTTCTTC. Translated: CASSRGLDNEQFF.

The chain carries TRBV6-1 and TRBJ2-1; 8 bases match TRBD2. The CDR3 extends over 15 amino acids. The V gene end was trimmed by 4 bases and the J gene end by 8 bases; junction bases not matched to a gene: 10. CDR1 and CDR2 from the germline V gene are MNHNS and SASEGT. The CDR3 region has the DNA TGTGCCAGCAGTGCCGGGGGGGAGGGGATATATGAGCAGTTCTTC. This gives the protein CASSAGGEGIYEQFF.

This clone was seen once. The chain uses TRBV27 and TRBJ2-5; no reliable D call. V was pared by 5 bases and J by 4 bases, with 20 bases between. Germline V gene lookup returns CDR1 MNHEY and CDR2 SMNVEV (reference sequence). The CDR3 loop spans 16 amino acids. The DNA of the CDR3 is TGTGCCAGCAGTATCACCCCCGTCTTGTTCGGAGAGACCCAGTACTTC. Its protein is CASSITPVLFGETQYF.

The chain employs TRBV6-6 and TRBJ2-7; D may be TRBD1 (5 bases). V lost 0 bases, J lost 1 base, and 10 bases lay in between. There are 15 residues in the CDR3. CDR1 and CDR2 (germline): MNHNY, SVGAGI (reference sequence). DNA of the CDR3: TGTGCCAGCAGTTACTCGATACAGGAATCCTACGAGCAGTACTTC. It codes for CASSYSIQESYEQYF.

The chain recombines TRBV6-5 with TRBJ2-5, with 7 bases fitting TRBD2. The CDR3 totals 14 residues. V gave up 6 bases and J gave up 7 bases; unmatched junction bases: 11. Germline V CDR1 and CDR2: MNHEY, SVGAGI. The CDR3 here is CASSTPGLLGTQYF. In DNA, the CDR3 is TGTGCCAGCAGCACTCCGGGACTACTAGGGACCCAGTACTTC.

This clone was picked up a small number of times. The rearrangement links TRBV6-5 to TRBJ2-2; D gene uncertain. The germline CDR1 and CDR2 sequences are MNHEY and SVGAGI. The CDR3 spans 13 residues. V lost 5 bases to trimming and J lost 2 bases, with 6 bases between them. CDR3 nucleotide sequence: TGTGCCAGCAGTCTTAAAAACACCGGGGAGCTGTTTTTT. This sequence encodes CASSLKNTGELFF.

The chain uses TRBV5-1 and TRBJ2-3; TRBD1 is a possible D gene (6 bases). V lost 7 bases and J lost 13, with 25 bases in between. The germline V gene has CDR1 SGHRS and CDR2 YFSETQ. The CDR3 contains 14 residues. The CDR3 loop reads CASGPGQGAILEYF. CDR3 sequence (DNA): TGCGCCAGCGGACCGGGACAAGGGGCAATATTGGAGTATTTT.